Each of the 25 T cell receptor beta chains below was sequenced from the same sample in a study of T cell responses to AZD1222 COVID-19 vaccine. Sequenced by immunoSEQ multiplex PCR; TCRdb stores in-frame clones only, minus some. This table has some 200,000 clones, about 89% appearing once. The source was peripheral blood, collected 28 days after the second AZD1222 dose. These TCRs come from an adult who received the AZD1222 COVID-19 vaccine.

V usage is TRBV7-2 and J usage is TRBJ2-7; 7 nucleotides align to TRBD2. Trimming took 4 bases from V and 4 from J; bases not matched to a gene: 7. CDR1 is SGHTA and CDR2 is FQGNSA in the germline V gene. The CDR3 spans 14 residues. The CDR3 DNA sequence: TGTGCCAGCAGCTCCAGGGAGGGACTATACGAGCAGTACTTC. Protein product: CASSSREGLYEQYF.

The chain employs TRBV5-5 and TRBJ2-1; 7 bases match TRBD2. Germline V lookup: CDR1 SGHKS, CDR2 YYEKEE (reference sequence). The CDR3 contains 16 residues. The V segment lost 4 bases and the J segment 2 bases; nucleotides outside the gene matches: 9. As DNA, the CDR3 is TGTGCCAGCAGCCCCGGACTAGTCGTGACCTACAATGAGCAGTTCTTC. This codes for CASSPGLVVTYNEQFF.

The rearrangement uses TRBV28 and TRBJ2-5; either TRBD1 or TRBD2 may supply D (5 bases each). Trimming removed 6 bases at V and 7 bases at J, with 33 bases between. There are 19 residues in the CDR3. The germline V gene encodes CDR1 MDHEN and CDR2 SYDVKM. The CDR3 DNA sequence: TGTGCCAGCAGCTCCCTCAGCGCCCTCCACAAGGGACCGCTGATGACCCAGTACTTC. Its protein product is CASSSLSALHKGPLMTQYF.

The chain joins TRBV30 to TRBJ2-2; D is unclear. V was cut by 2 bases and J by 6 bases, with 7 bases left in between. The CDR3 runs 12 residues. Germline V gene data show CDR1 as GTSNPN and CDR2 as SVGIG (reference sequence). CDR3 in amino acids: CAWSPHPGELFF. The CDR3 region has the DNA TGTGCCTGGAGTCCACATCCCGGGGAGCTGTTTTTT.

This rearrangement joins TRBV3-1 (or the pseudogene TRBV3-2) to TRBJ2-5, with TRBD2 matching 8 bases. CDR3 length: 15 amino acids. Unmatched junction bases numbered 8, after V lost 4 bases and J lost 4 bases. Germline CDR1 reads LGHDT; CDR2 reads YNNKEL (reference sequence). CDR3 sequence reads: CASSPPGRALETQYF. In nucleotides, the CDR3 is TGTGCCAGCAGCCCCCCCGGGAGGGCCTTAGAGACCCAGTACTTC.

The chain carries TRBV5-1 and TRBJ2-5; D ambiguous. CDR3 length: 14 residues. Trimming took off 4 bases at V and 5 bases at J, with 15 bases between the two ends. Germline CDR1 is SGHRS and CDR2 is YFSETQ. This CDR3 reads CASSPWAGGETQYF. CDR3 DNA: TGCGCCAGCAGCCCCTGGGCAGGTGGGGAGACCCAGTACTTC.

The V gene is TRBV27, the J gene TRBJ1-6; D might be TRBD1 (6 bases). V lost 3 bases and J 7 bases, leaving 10 bases between the germline ends. Germline V gives CDR1 MNHEY, CDR2 SMNVEV (reference sequence). The CDR3 extends over 14 amino acids. This CDR3 reads CASSFQTGNSPLHF. In DNA form, the CDR3 reads TGTGCCAGCAGTTTCCAAACAGGGAATTCACCCCTCCACTTT.

The rearrangement links TRBV4-1 to TRBJ1-5, with D uncertain. This CDR3 region has 14 residues. With 3 bases removed from V and 2 bases from J, the gap between germline ends came to 8 bases. Germline assignment: CDR1 MGHRA and CDR2 YSYEKL. CDR3 DNA sequence: TGCGCCAGCAGCCAGGCCATGGGCAATCAGCCCCAGCATTTT. It yields the protein CASSQAMGNQPQHF.

The chain has TRBV4-1 and TRBJ1-2; no reliable D call. Trimming removed 3 bases from V and 3 bases from J, with 26 bases in between. The germline V gene encodes CDR1 MGHRA and CDR2 YSYEKL. The CDR3 has 19 residues. This chain's CDR3 is CASSQGSTFMGNVDYGYTF. Written as DNA, the CDR3 is TGCGCCAGCAGCCAGGGGAGTACCTTTATGGGGAACGTTGACTATGGCTACACCTTC.

The chain is built from TRBV19 and TRBJ1-1; unclear D gene. Germline V gives CDR1 LNHDA, CDR2 SQIVND (reference sequence). CDR3 length equals 16 residues. V was trimmed by 7 bases and J by 1 base, leaving 19 bases between them. The CDR3 loop is CASTLRGGSGNTEAFF. The CDR3 bases are TGTGCCAGTACCCTCCGGGGAGGCAGCGGGAACACTGAAGCTTTCTTT.

The CDR3 loop reads CASSLDRGLGEQYF. CDR3 DNA sequence: TGTGCCAGCAGCTTGGACAGGGGGCTCGGCGAGCAGTACTTC. The chain combines TRBV7-2 with TRBJ2-7, with 11 nucleotides matching TRBD1. Germline trimming cut 3 bases from V and 6 bases from J; bases unmatched to any gene: 4. Germline-derived CDR1 and CDR2 are SGHTA and FQGNSA. The CDR3 has 14 amino acids.

The chain combines TRBV12-5 with TRBJ2-3; 12 nucleotides align to TRBD2. CDR3 size: 24 residues. The germline V gene encodes CDR1 LGHNT and CDR2 FRNRAP. Germline trimming cut 3 bases from V and 4 bases from J; bases unmatched to any gene: 29. The chain's CDR3 is CASGFFLGRGFLAGGQEAADTQYF. The CDR3 DNA reads TGTGCTAGTGGTTTTTTTCTGGGGCGAGGCTTTCTAGCGGGAGGGCAGGAAGCAGCAGATACGCAGTATTTT.

The rearrangement links TRBV5-5 to TRBJ1-2; D is perhaps TRBD1 (5 bases). With 4 bases removed from V and 4 bases from J, the gap between germline ends came to 17 bases. The CDR3 length is 15 residues. In germline, CDR1 is SGHKS, CDR2 YYEKEE (reference sequence). CDR3 amino acids: CASSQGEPRLYGYTF. The CDR3 DNA reads as TGTGCCAGCAGCCAAGGGGAACCAAGGCTCTATGGCTACACCTTC.

The V call is TRBV6-2 or TRBV6-3, the J call TRBJ1-3; D gene unclear. V was shortened by 2 bases and J by 2 bases, with 16 bases between the two germline ends. Germline CDR1 reads MNHEY; CDR2 reads SVGEGT. The CDR3 is 17 residues long. The CDR3 DNA reads as TGTGCCAGCAGTTACCGGCTGCAAGTATCTCCTGGAAACACCATATATTTT. It yields the protein CASSYRLQVSPGNTIYF.

V gene TRBV7-6 combines with J gene TRBJ2-3, with a weak D call TRBD2 (7 bases). Trimming shortened V by 2 bases and J by 8 bases, and 17 bases separated the two germline ends. CDR3 length: 15 amino acids. Germline CDR1 is SGHVS and CDR2 is FNYEAQ. Here the CDR3 reads CASSLNLGGGSTQYF. The CDR3 DNA is TGTGCCAGCAGCTTAAACTTGGGGGGCGGGAGTACGCAGTATTTT.

This chain joins TRBV11-3 and TRBJ2-5; 7 nucleotides align to TRBD2. Looked up from germline, CDR1 is SGHNT and CDR2 is YENEEA. V lost 2 bases to trimming and J lost 1 base; unmatched junction nucleotides: 4. The CDR3 is 15 residues long. The CDR3 sequence: CASSLTGTTQETQYF. The CDR3 coding sequence is TGTGCCAGCAGCTTAACCGGGACTACCCAAGAGACCCAGTACTTC.

Remarks on this clone: One end of the junction varies from germline; a read error may be responsible. This chain links TRBV29-1 with TRBJ1-2, with D possibly matching TRBD1 (6 bases). Germline V lookup: CDR1 SQVTM, CDR2 ANQGSEA. The CDR3 runs to 12 residues. The CDR3, as DNA: TGCAGCGTTGACAAGGGGGGCTATGACTACACCTTC. Amino acid sequence: CSVDKGGYDYTF.

The chain uses TRBV4-1 and TRBJ2-1, with D possibly matching TRBD2 (5 bases). Germline V CDR1 and CDR2: MGHRA, YSYEKL. Trimming pared 3 bases from V and 7 bases from J, leaving 7 bases between. The CDR3 loop spans 12 amino acids. This CDR3 reads CASSQRGNEQFF. The CDR3, as DNA: TGCGCCAGCAGCCAGAGAGGGAATGAGCAGTTCTTC.

V gene TRBV11-3 combines with J gene TRBJ2-3; 14 nucleotides agree with TRBD2. V dropped 5 bases and J dropped 0; count of bases not matched to a gene: 4. Germline CDR1 is SGHNT and CDR2 is YENEEA. CDR3 length: 17 residues. The CDR3, as DNA: TGTGCCAGCAGCCTGGGACTAGCGGGAGTGAGCACAGATACGCAGTATTTT. Amino acid sequence: CASSLGLAGVSTDTQYF.

The chain carries TRBV27 and TRBJ2-1, with 7 bases matching TRBD2. This CDR3 has 15 residues. Germline assignment: CDR1 MNHEY and CDR2 SMNVEV (reference sequence). V dropped 7 bases and J dropped 3; count of bases not matched to a gene: 9. As DNA, the CDR3 is TGTGCCAGCACGAGTATGGGGGGGTTCTACAATGAGCAGTTCTTC. It encodes CASTSMGGFYNEQFF.

This clone has a single count. The rearrangement joins TRBV7-2 to TRBJ1-1; D is undetermined. V lost 0 bases and J 7 bases, leaving 9 bases between the germline ends. Germline loops: CDR1 SGHTA, CDR2 FQGNSA. This CDR3 has 13 amino acids. The CDR3, as DNA: TGTGCCAGCAGCTTAGCAGGGAGGAGTGAAGCTTTCTTT. Amino acids: CASSLAGRSEAFF.

This clone appeared a single time. This sequence joins TRBV19 and TRBJ1-2, with D unresolved. From germline, CDR1 is LNHDA and CDR2 SQIVND (reference sequence). V gave up 3 bases and J gave up 2 bases, with 10 bases separating them. CDR3 length equals 14 residues. The CDR3 sequence is CASSMTGTNYGYTF. The CDR3 DNA is TGTGCCAGTAGTATGACGGGCACGAACTATGGCTACACCTTC.

This clone was counted a few times. The chain uses TRBV7-6 and TRBJ2-7; 9 positions agree with TRBD2. Germline V gene sequence: CDR1 SGHVS, CDR2 FNYEAQ. V shed 2 bases, J shed 2 bases, and the junction held 1 base outside the gene matches. The length of the CDR3 is 14 residues. This CDR3 is CASSLRGRAYEQYF. For the CDR3, the DNA is TGTGCCAGCAGCTTACGCGGGAGGGCCTACGAGCAGTACTTC.

The chain joins TRBV30 to TRBJ1-2, with 7 bases aligning to TRBD1. The CDR3 is 14 amino acids. Germline CDR1 and CDR2: GTSNPN and SVGIG (reference sequence). Trimming removed 4 bases from V and 0 bases from J; junction bases left unmatched: 5. The CDR3 loop is CAWIGTVANYGYTF. The CDR3 coding sequence is TGTGCCTGGATCGGGACAGTAGCTAACTATGGCTACACCTTC. Looking up the rest from reference TRBV30 and TRBJ1-2 gives the full variable domain: SQTIHQWPATLVQPVGSPLSLECTVEGTSNPNLYWYRQAAGRGLQLLFYSVGIGQISSEVPQNLSASRPQDRQFILSSKKLLLSDSGFYLCAWIGTVANYGYTFGSGTRLTVV.

The rearrangement uses TRBV12-3 or TRBV12-4 and TRBJ2-7, with 8 positions matching TRBD1. The junction had 4 bases not matched to a gene; V was cut back by 4 bases and J by 5 bases. The CDR3 extends over 13 amino acids. CDR3 residues: CASSYRGRNEQYF. Here the CDR3 DNA reads TGTGCCAGCAGTTACAGGGGGAGGAACGAGCAGTACTTC.